This entry lists 10 T cell receptor beta chains sequenced from one sample in a study of identical twins. TCRdb passed the 5' RACE reads through MiXCR, listing each CDR3 protein once. The sample contains about 810,000 distinct CDR3 sequences, more than 9% of which appear only once. This same sample was also taken into another study, of yellow fever vaccine responses in identical twins.

The sample comprised PBMCs. These receptors originate from a woman aged 18-29 years in good health.

The chain's CDR3 is CASSQGGQARLSTDTQYF. The CDR3 DNA reads TGTGCCAGCAGCCAAGGGGGACAGGCGCGATTAAGCACAGATACGCAGTATTTT. The V call is TRBV3-1, the J call TRBJ2-3, with 8 bases matching TRBD1. The CDR3 runs to 18 residues. Germline V gene data show CDR1 as LGHDT and CDR2 as YNNKEL (reference sequence). V shed 1 base, J shed 0 bases, and the junction held 9 bases outside the gene matches.

This clonotype was counted only a few times. The chain is built from TRBV24-1 and TRBJ2-1, with TRBD2 as a possible D gene (6 bases). Trimming stripped 6 bases from V and 1 base from J, with 12 bases between. CDR3 length equals 15 residues. Germline V CDR1 and CDR2: KGHDR, SFDVKD. CDR3 residues: CATSTGSGSYNEQFF. The DNA of the CDR3 is TGTGCCACCAGTACAGGTAGCGGATCCTACAATGAGCAGTTCTTC.

The V gene is TRBV7-9, the J gene TRBJ1-2; D unclear. The CDR3 is made up of 15 amino acids. With 2 bases removed from V and 3 bases from J, the gap between germline ends came to 13 bases. Germline lookup yields CDR1 SEHNR and CDR2 FQNEAQ (reference sequence). The CDR3 is CASSLSGPPDYGYTF. DNA for the CDR3: TGTGCCAGCAGCTTAAGTGGACCTCCCGACTATGGCTACACCTTC.

This clonotype has just a few counts. The genes are TRBV29-1 and TRBJ2-1; TRBD1 matches 8 bases. Germline V gene data show CDR1 as SQVTM and CDR2 as ANQGSEA. CDR3 length equals 14 residues. J gave up 7 bases and V 4 bases, and 9 bases lay outside the gene matches. CDR3 protein: CSVGTGQVSNEQFF. The DNA of the CDR3 is TGCAGCGTTGGGACGGGACAGGTTTCAAATGAGCAGTTCTTC.

This clonotype came up a few times. This chain uses TRBV29-1 with TRBJ2-4; D might be TRBD2 (6 bases). V was clipped by 3 bases and J by 1 base, with 13 bases between them. This CDR3 is built from 15 residues. Germline CDR1 SQVTM, CDR2 ANQGSEA. The CDR3: CSVEGGDLAKNIQYF. In DNA form, the CDR3 reads TGCAGCGTTGAGGGGGGTGATTTGGCCAAAAACATTCAGTACTTC. Full variable domain (missing parts from reference TRBV29-1 and TRBJ2-4): SAVISQKPSRDICQRGTSLTIQCQVDSQVTMMFWYRQQPGQSLTLIATANQGSEATYESGFVIDKFPISRPNLTFSTLTVSNMSPEDSSIYLCSVEGGDLAKNIQYFGAGTRLSVL.

This rearrangement joins TRBV10-2 to TRBJ2-7; tentatively, D is TRBD1 (5 bases). V was clipped by 3 bases and J by 2 bases, with 11 bases between them. The CDR3 totals 14 residues. CDR1 is WSHSY and CDR2 is SAAADI in the germline V gene. The CDR3 spells CASSDQGGAYEQYF. CDR3 in DNA: TGCGCCAGCAGTGATCAGGGCGGCGCCTACGAGCAGTACTTC.

This clonotype appeared a few times. The chain links TRBV6-2 or TRBV6-3 to TRBJ1-5, with unresolved D. Trimming stripped 0 bases from V and 8 bases from J, with 11 bases between. CDR3 length: 14 amino acids. Per the germline V gene, CDR1 is MNHEY and CDR2 is SVGEGT. CDR3 protein: CASSYSPGSEPQHF. Written as DNA, the CDR3 is TGTGCCAGCAGTTACTCTCCGGGTTCGGAGCCCCAGCATTTT.

The V and J genes are TRBV11-2 and TRBJ2-5; 11 positions agree with TRBD2. Germline-derived CDR1 and CDR2 are SGHAT and FQNNGV. The CDR3 runs 15 residues. V lost 6 bases to trimming and J lost 2 bases; unmatched junction nucleotides: 5. The CDR3 region has the DNA TGTGCCAGCAGTTCGACTAGCGGGGCTCAAGAGACCCAGTACTTC. Its protein product is CASSSTSGAQETQYF.

This clonotype was seen many times. J is TRBJ2-1 and V is TRBV6-1, with 12 bases matching TRBD2. V lost 10 bases and J lost 9; bases outside the gene matches: 13. The germline V gene encodes CDR1 MNHNS and CDR2 SASEGT. CDR3 length: 15 amino acids. The chain's CDR3 is CATSYETSGSREQFF. The CDR3 nucleotides are TGTGCCACCTCTTACGAGACTAGCGGGAGTCGTGAGCAGTTCTTC.

At least ten counts were recorded for this clonotype. The V call is TRBV11-2, the J call TRBJ2-5, with 14 positions matching TRBD2. The CDR3 loop spans 18 amino acids. The V segment lost 1 base and the J segment 5 bases; nucleotides outside the gene matches: 9. Germline loops: CDR1 SGHAT, CDR2 FQNNGV. In nucleotides, the CDR3 is TGTGCCAGCAGCTTAGTGGGGACTAGCGGGAGATCAGGGGAGACCCAGTACTTC. Protein: CASSLVGTSGRSGETQYF.